The 15 T cell receptor beta chains below all came from one sample that was sequenced in a study of T cells in Graves' hyperthyroidism and ophthalmopathy. Using RNA transcripts as the source, TCR beta CDR3 regions were amplified. TCR CDR3 regions were first amplified by RT-PCR with HTBI primers. Each CDR3 protein gets one entry after TCRdb re-called the multiplex PCR reads with MiXCR. Among about 200,000 distinct CDR3 sequences listed, roughly a sixth were seen once. Sequencing used blood. The receptors were sampled from a woman aged 45 to 65 with Graves' hyperthyroidism.

This clonotype was observed many times. The V and J genes are TRBV6-1 and TRBJ2-7; 7 bases are shared with TRBD2. The J segment lost 2 bases and the V segment lost 7 bases, leaving 11 bases of the junction unmatched. This CDR3 contains 15 residues. CDR1 is MNHNS and CDR2 is SASEGT in the germline V gene. CDR3 in amino acids: CASTPLREVPYEQYF. The CDR3, as DNA: TGTGCCAGCACCCCCCTCCGGGAGGTCCCCTACGAGCAGTACTTC.

Comment on this clonotype: A much larger clone differs from this one at a single base, so this may be a read error. The J gene is TRBJ2-1, the V gene TRBV6-1, with TRBD1 matching 7 bases. Germline V lookup: CDR1 MNHNS, CDR2 SASEGT. The CDR3 runs to 12 residues. J lost 3 bases, V lost 11 bases, and 4 bases had no gene match. CDR3 loop: CAVGQNYNEQFF. The CDR3 coding sequence is TGTGCCGTGGGACAGAACTACAATGAGCAGTTCTTC.

This clonotype was seen more than once but under ten times. The V gene is TRBV3-1, the J gene TRBJ2-5; 16 positions agree with TRBD2. Per germline, CDR1 LGHDT and CDR2 YNNKEL (reference sequence). This CDR3 region has 19 residues. V lost 0 bases to trimming and J lost 5 bases; unmatched junction nucleotides: 9. The CDR3 nucleotides read TGTGCCAGCAGCCAAGATGGGACTAGCGGGAGGGCCGTTCTGGAGACCCAGTACTTC. Encoded protein: CASSQDGTSGRAVLETQYF.

As for this clonotype: A read error may be the cause here, since a much bigger clone is one base away. As DNA, the CDR3 is TGTGCCAGCAGTTACTCTGACCCGCCAGGGACTGAAGCTTTCTTT. It encodes CASSYSDPPGTEAFF. The chain carries TRBV6-5 and TRBJ1-1; TRBD1 is a possible D gene (5 bases). V was clipped by 0 bases and J by 5 bases, with 13 bases between them. The CDR3 totals 15 residues. CDR1 and CDR2 (germline): MNHEY, SVGAGI.

This clonotype was detected ten times or more. The chain recombines TRBV9 with TRBJ1-1; TRBD1 is a possible D gene (5 bases). Trimming removed 5 bases from V and 0 bases from J, with 17 bases in between. The CDR3 covers 16 residues. CDR1 and CDR2 (germline): SGDLS, YYNGEE. CDR3 coding DNA: TGTGCCAGCAGTCCGGGGGAGGGATACATGAACACTGAAGCTTTCTTT. It codes for CASSPGEGYMNTEAFF.

This clonotype was observed at least ten times. This rearrangement joins TRBV7-8 to TRBJ1-1; tentatively, D is TRBD1 (5 bases). The CDR3 runs to 14 residues. The germline V gene has CDR1 SGHVS and CDR2 FQNEAQ. Trimming stripped 5 bases from V and 1 base from J, with 11 bases between. The DNA for the CDR3 is TGTGCCAGCAGCGCGGGACTGTGGAACACTGAAGCTTTCTTT. Encoded protein: CASSAGLWNTEAFF.

This clonotype was seen many times. The chain combines TRBV3-1 with TRBJ2-7, with TRBD1 as a possible D gene (5 bases). V was shortened by 4 bases and J by 6 bases, with 22 bases between the two germline ends. The CDR3 contains 16 residues. Germline loops: CDR1 LGHDT, CDR2 YNNKEL (reference sequence). CDR3 nucleotide sequence: TGTGCCAGCAGCCCACTTTCAGGGTGGCGGCCCGGCGAGCAGTACTTC. Amino acids: CASSPLSGWRPGEQYF.

This clonotype was observed at least ten times. This sequence joins TRBV10-3 and TRBJ1-6; D perhaps matches TRBD1 (6 bases). Trimming removed 3 bases at V and 5 bases at J, with 8 bases between. Germline V gene data show CDR1 as ENHRY and CDR2 as SYGVKD. CDR3 size: 14 residues. The CDR3 DNA is TGTGCCATCAGTGATCGGACAGATAATTCACCCCTCCACTTT. Its translation is CAISDRTDNSPLHF.

This clonotype was seen many times. This chain connects TRBV5-8 to TRBJ2-1, with D possibly TRBD2 on 6 matching bases. V was shortened by 5 bases and J by 4 bases, with 16 bases between the two germline ends. The CDR3 contains 15 residues. CDR1 SGHTS and CDR2 YDEGEE come from the germline V gene. The chain's CDR3 is CASSPIAVVYNEQFF. The DNA of the CDR3 is TGTGCCAGCAGTCCCATAGCGGTGGTATACAATGAGCAGTTCTTC.

In its sample, this clonotype was seen many times. The chain is built from TRBV3-1 and TRBJ1-2; D is perhaps TRBD1 (5 bases). The CDR3 sequence is 15 residues long. Trimming removed 5 bases at V and 4 bases at J, with 17 bases between. Germline V lookup: CDR1 LGHDT, CDR2 YNNKEL (reference sequence). The CDR3 nucleotides read TGTGCCAGCAGCGAACGCGGCAGGGAGGGCTATGGCTACACCTTC. It specifies CASSERGREGYGYTF.

In this sample, this clonotype turned up many times. The chain employs TRBV2 and TRBJ1-5; TRBD1 might be the D (5 bases). V lost 6 bases and J lost 1, with 16 bases in between. Germline lookup yields CDR1 SNHLY and CDR2 FYNNEI. The CDR3 runs 16 residues. The CDR3 region is CASRERTGTSNQPQHF. The CDR3 DNA reads as TGTGCCAGCAGAGAGAGAACGGGGACCAGCAATCAGCCCCAGCATTTT.

This clonotype has a count of ten or more. The CDR3 DNA sequence: TGTGCCAGCAGGGCATCCGCTAACTATGGCTACACCTTC. Protein product: CASRASANYGYTF. The V call is TRBV12-3 or TRBV12-4, the J call TRBJ1-2; D not resolved. The CDR3 length is 13 residues. The germline V and J ends were trimmed by 6 bases and 0 bases, with 8 bases remaining between them.

In its sample, this clonotype was seen many times. The genes are TRBV12-3 or TRBV12-4 and TRBJ2-1; D is undetermined. V was pared by 6 bases and J by 5 bases, with 17 bases between. There are 15 residues in the CDR3. The CDR3: CASRSSPQGDNEQFF. The CDR3 nucleotides are TGTGCCAGCAGATCTAGTCCCCAAGGTGACAATGAGCAGTTCTTC.

The chain links TRBV18 to TRBJ2-1; either TRBD1 or TRBD2 may fit D (5 bases each). The J call is doubtful: the DNA matches TRBJ2-7 better. In germline, CDR1 is KGHSH, CDR2 LQKENI. CDR3 size: 12 residues. CDR3 sequence: CASSPGANEQYF. DNA of the CDR3: TGTGCCAGCTCACCCGGGGCCAATGAGCAGTACTTC.

The chain employs TRBV28 and TRBJ2-2; the D is unclear. This CDR3 comprises 14 residues. Trimming took 6 bases from V and 1 from J, leaving 9 bases between them. Germline CDR1 and CDR2: MDHEN and SYDVKM. The chain's CDR3 is CASRGRENTGELFF. CDR3 in DNA: TGTGCCAGCAGGGGCCGAGAGAACACCGGGGAGCTGTTTTTT.